The entry below describes one T cell receptor beta chain. This clone was counted between two and nine times. This receptor's antigen is unknown. No clone much larger than this one lies a single base away; base qualities are absent. The germline V and J ends show losses of 5 bases and 4 bases respectively, and no gene match explains 7 bases of the junction. The germline V gene encodes CDR1 SGHTA and CDR2 FQGNSA. The CDR3 holds 15 amino acids from the cysteine to the phenylalanine. CDR3 DNA is the only sequence kept; it has 45 bases, read in frame from the first base. Libraries were made using the immunoSEQ multiplex PCR assay. For the multiplex PCR, a mixture combining 60 forward primers for TCR Vbeta segments and 13 reverse primers for TCR Jbeta segments was used. The CDR3 region of rearranged TCR beta genes was amplified from genomic DNA by a multiplex PCR assay. The Illumina HiSeq System was used to sequence the amplified TCR beta libraries as 87-base-pair reads. In the paper's pipeline: In a later analysis, around 80 million unique TCR beta chains were counted across the 666 repertoires, and roughly 9.9 million of these chains were shared by at least two donors. Raw reads were error-corrected and collapsed into unique sequences with a nearest-neighbor algorithm that merged closely related sequences to remove PCR and sequencing errors. V, D and J gene segments were assigned by aligning CDR3 sequences to IMGT reference sequences. Each retained sequence needed at least a six-nucleotide match to both a V gene segment and a J gene segment. Rearrangements were called productive when the CDR3 lacked stop codons and stayed in frame with V and J; all others were non-productive. CDR3 was defined according to IMGT convention as the region running from the second conserved V-encoded cysteine to the conserved J-encoded phenylalanine. Sequences without an unambiguous match to a single V gene segment were excluded from the earlier analysis of about 640 of the donors. In an earlier analysis of 587 of the donors, a V segment was called functional when productive rearrangements were above 56.7%, and segregating when the standard deviation between donors exceeded 5%. A statistical classification framework was built to diagnose cytomegalovirus status from the catalog of TCR beta chain sequences. In a later analysis, TCR nucleotide sequences were compared against IMGT/GENE-DB human TR gene sequences so that V and J genes could be assigned. Using the TCRdist pipeline, a later analysis assigned CDR3 sequences along with most-parsimonious VDJ recombination scenarios. In a later analysis, each TCR beta chain was defined by its CDR3 amino acid sequence together with its V-gene family, and reads lacking a unique V-gene family were excluded. As a way to deal with suspected cross-contamination and a sequencing artifact, a later analysis dropped hundreds of nucleotide sequences that were highly shared and had low generation probability. A later analysis calculated a clonal expansion index for each public chain from normalized within-repertoire ranks of inferred template counts. Generation probabilities in a later analysis came from a VDJ recombination model fitted to out-of-frame rearrangements, and those results were checked against IGoR. In a later analysis, TCR-TCR, TCR-HLA and TCR-CMV co-occurrence was scored with hypergeometric tests, and a repertoire-size bias correction was applied to TCR pairs. In a later analysis, false discovery rates were estimated by permuting HLA or CMV assignments 20 times. In a later analysis, co-occurring TCRs were grouped using DBSCAN, with TCRdist sequence similarity added in when clustering inside HLA-allele-positive subsets. Co-occurrence clustering excluded repertoires with fewer than 30,000 or more than 120,000 public chains, plus five with anomalous nucleotide sharing. TCRdb holds this immuneACCESS table with in-frame rearrangements only. Some clones are missing; in checked studies, unresolved V genes explain under half, and the rest has no known cause. V, J and clone size reflect that table, while D and trimming were determined from the DNA. The sample contains 150,000 to 200,000 clones, roughly 80% of them found a single time. The top ten hold 4.1% of the sample.

These data belong to a study of cytomegalovirus exposure and HLA in healthy donors (TCRdb year 2017). Background on the whole study: An earlier analysis of approximately 640 of the donors reported more than 250 Gb of sequence data and more than 90 million unique TCR beta sequences from about 180 million T cells. Of the 350 to 450 genotyped donors, over 80% were placed in the genetic ancestry cluster associated with self-reported Caucasian donors. Several DR-DQ haplotypes were treated as single units for association and clustering because of strong linkage in the cohort. A separate validation cohort of 100 to 150 different subjects was used in addition to the roughly 640-subject first cohort. The study used immunosequencing to profile the T cell repertoires of approximately 690 subjects and linked those repertoires to cytomegalovirus serostatus. A later analysis re-examined previously published TCR beta repertoires from several hundred donors and added high-resolution HLA genotyping to investigate patterns of TCR occurrence. The study combined high-throughput TCR immunosequencing, statistical association of individual TCRs with disease status, and machine learning to predict cytomegalovirus infection status. Across some 400 genotyped donors of the cohort, an average of approximately 240,000 unique TCR beta nucleotide sequences per donor were sequenced, and 15% to 20% of those sequences were non-productive. The number of donors typed differed by locus, with 629-630 for A, B, C, DRB1 and DQB1, 522 for DQA1, approximately 580 for DPA1, and under 490 for DPB1. An early release covering just under 650 HLA-typed donors comprised about 310 gigabases of sequencing data and approximately 85 million unique TCR sequences. The later analysis used no new phenotypic data to find candidate immune exposures, relying instead on TCR beta sequences and their occurrence across donors. To decide whether each TCR beta V gene segment behaved as functional or pseudogenic, an earlier analysis of some 540 of the donors relied on high-throughput TCR beta sequencing. A later genetic analysis took genome-wide SNP genotypes for about 65% of the roughly 670 donors and used that subset as a discovery cohort. Class I and class II HLA loci were covered by the typing at four-digit resolution. Donor age, sex, ethnicity and CMV serostatus were collected together with the repertoire data. All discovery cohort repertoires had been generated on a single sequencing platform. The aim of the study was to test whether cataloging public T cell receptors could identify signatures of past pathogen exposure.

What the study reported, not specific to this receptor: Several of the top co-occurrence clusters appeared to be linked to parvovirus B19, influenza, CMV and Epstein-Barr virus, according to a later analysis. V-gene and J-gene trimming of TCR beta chains was associated with a missense DCLRE1C variant in a later genetic analysis, and the association was replicated in an independent cohort. A group of highly shared sequence variants was considered likely to be a technical artifact of the sequencing pipeline. Broadly in line with IMGT annotations, most TCR beta V segments showed up in productive rearrangements about 87% or about 30% of the time in an earlier analysis of 450 to 600 of the donors. Over 15 rarely observed V segments, including chromosome 9 orphons, were excluded from the earlier analysis of several hundred of the donors because counts were too low. In a later analysis, TCR association rates were found to vary across HLA loci, with the most associated TCRs seen for DRB1 alleles and the fewest for HLA-C alleles. In a later analysis, HLA-associated TCR beta chains were found to be more clonally expanded and to have lower generation probabilities than equally common non-associated chains. Because HLA typing was unavailable for some donors at each locus, only the typed subset was used in association tests. Some IMGT-functional V segments, including TRBV6-2 and TRBV6-3, could not be told apart with the 87-base-pair reads, so those segments were excluded. Assigning TCR associations to individual alleles was difficult when HLA alleles, especially DR and DQ, strongly co-occurred. A further reported finding was that TCR beta sequences accurately predicted the HLA-A and HLA-B alleles for most subjects in the first cohort. A later analysis associated 16,951 TCR beta sequences with specific HLA alleles at a false discovery rate of 0.05. The presence/absence analyses assumed that sequencing depth was roughly uniform across donors, and that assumption may not be true. In the study, some 160 TCR beta chains were listed as associated with cytomegalovirus. In a later genetic analysis, fewer N-insertions in productive TCRs were reported among donors in an Asian-associated ancestry cluster than the approximately 710-donor mean. CMV serostatus was the only immune exposure information available for the cohort. Three of the identified cytomegalovirus-associated TCR beta chains were confirmed in vitro to be specific for cytomegalovirus antigens. According to a later analysis, most CMV-associated TCR beta chains appeared to be HLA-restricted, and the HLA associations seemed to be driven largely by CMV exposure. The cohort was sequenced for TCR beta chains only, and without alpha or paired-chain data the features that could be detected were limited. The authors suggested that the approach could potentially be extended to other disease states and immunological phenotypes. Most TCR sequences were observed very rarely across donors, whereas some public TCRs were present in many individuals. Correlated functional status among segregating V segments might be attributable to linkage disequilibrium, but an unknown experimental factor could not be ruled out. The classifier was reported to diagnose cytomegalovirus status with high specificity and sensitivity in both the original cohort and the validation cohort.

The cohort comprised fewer than 700 healthy bone marrow donors. All cohort members were sampled while nominally healthy, although unrecorded immune exposures were likely present. The donor tested CMV seropositive and was one of the 289 seropositive cohort members. A peripheral blood sample was provided by each donor, and peripheral blood mononuclear cells were used for TCR beta sequencing. The Qiagen DNeasy Blood Extraction Kit was used to extract genomic DNA from the blood cell samples. The sequencing input was PBMCs. The rearranged chain carries TRBV7-2 and TRBJ2-7, and TRBD2 matches 11 of the central bases. This sequence was found in a middle-aged man in good health and CMV-seropositive. The base sequence is TGTGCCAGCAGCGGAGGGACTAGCGGAATTTACGAGCAGTACTTC. The encoded protein is CASSGGTSGIYEQYF.